This T cell receptor beta chain was sequenced for a study of PD-L1 blockade in urothelial cancer. Overall study findings and caveats: TCR clonality was measured in pretreatment peripheral blood. Clonality below the median predicted better survival.

Time point denoted: pretreatment peripheral blood. The germline CDR1 and CDR2 sequences are SEHNR and FQNEAQ (reference sequence). The CDR3 consists of 13 residues. Between the trimmed V and J ends, which lost 4 bases and 3 bases, there was a span of 10 bases. The table came from immunoSEQ multiplex PCR; TCRdb's copy has only in-frame clones and leaves some out. The data hold about 130,000 clones, with around 85% observed a single time. Concerning this clone: The antigen is unknown.

This specimen consisted of PBMCs, obtained around atezolizumab (anti-PD-L1) treatment. This clonotype originated in a man in his fifties with urothelial cancer. This chain joins TRBV7-9 and TRBJ2-7; D unclear. The chain's CDR3 is CASSSWRDYEQYF. The CDR3 DNA sequence: TGTGCCAGCAGCTCATGGAGAGACTACGAGCAGTACTTC.